This TCR delta chain was captured by sequencing in a study of Vδ1+ human thymocytes. The study's findings and limits: In the thymus, TRG and TRD repertoires looked highly polyclonal with Gaussian CDR3 lengths. Unexpected Vdelta2 sequences could cause misinterpretation of bulk repertoire data. Thymic delta-chain repertoires held roughly 20% Vdelta2 sequences and few Vdelta3, despite high sort purity. TRD repertoires were essentially private, unlike widely shared TRG clonotypes.

Sequences come from RNA converted to cDNA by reverse transcription. CDR3 amplicons came from multiplex PCR with pooled V-gene forward and constant-region reverse primers. TCRdb redid the clone calls on the multiplex PCR reads with CATT. The data hold about 25,000 delta-chain clones, with around 32% observed a single time. Germline CDR1 is TSWWSYY and CDR2 is QGS. The trim removed 2 bases at V and 3 bases at J, leaving 15 bases unmatched. The CDR3 is 20 amino acids. The sorted cells were CD3+ Vdelta1+ Vdelta2- thymocytes from alphabeta-depleted thymus. On this clone: Antigen specificity is unknown. This sample includes further DNA sequences coding for the same CDR3.

The sample taken for sequencing was Vdelta1+ gamma-delta thymocytes from the thymus. Subset here: FACS-sorted CD3+ TCRalphabeta- TCRVdelta1+ TCRVdelta2- thymocytes. This sequence joins TRDV1 and TRDJ1; 13 nucleotides match TRDD3. The TCR comes from a boy under three years old who had congenital heart surgery. The CDR3 reads CALGEGLVPSTGGYADKLIF. In nucleotides, the CDR3 is TGTGCTCTTGGGGAAGGCCTGGTTCCCAGTACTGGGGGATACGCCGATAAACTCATCTTT.